This is a list of T cell receptor beta chains from one sample in a study of human T cells and chemical hapten exposure. TCRdb redid the calling of the RACE reads with MiXCR, one entry per CDR3 protein. The sample lists some 79,000 distinct CDR3 sequences, around 9.3% occurring once. Sample: whole blood, taken in connection with sensitization to the hapten diphenylcyclopropenone (DPC). These receptors were obtained from a woman between 45 and 60 years old with alopecia areata. Some clones in this sample may be carry-over from other donors' samples. The conserved cysteine and the conserved F or W are not part of the CDR3 here. The order of the fields is V gene, J gene, CDR3 length, CDR3 protein.

TRBV18,TRBJ2-7,14,ASSPTAGQRAYEQY
TRBV4-1,TRBJ2-7,13,ASSSPAQGAREQY
TRBV3-1,TRBJ2-7,12,ASSQDSGYTEQY
TRBV20-1,TRBJ2-2,10,SAPASSGELF
TRBV11-2,TRBJ1-2,11,ASSHSRMDGYT
TRBV29-1,TRBJ2-7,10,SRRLAGHEQY
TRBV19,TRBJ2-3,13,ASSYRGTGTVTQY
TRBV20-1,TRBJ2-3,11,SARKGQTDTQY
TRBV10-3,TRBJ2-1,9,AIKGESEQF
TRBV30,TRBJ2-7,12,AWSVLVSSYEQY
TRBV28,TRBJ1-2,11,ASLLRDRDGYT
TRBV6-1,TRBJ1-1,13,ASSYRTGGSVEAF
TRBV7-2,TRBJ2-3,15,ASSLLGSSLPTDTQY
TRBV5-1,TRBJ1-2,11,ASSLQGNYGYT
TRBV9,TRBJ2-7,13,ASGGTGTSVHEQY
TRBV7-9,TRBJ1-5,11,ASSPPGGQPQH
TRBV29-1,TRBJ2-1,12,SVEPRGRYNEQF
TRBV29-1,TRBJ2-5,10,SVAPGGETQY
TRBV18,TRBJ2-7,13,ASSPPGSSSYEQY
TRBV2,TRBJ2-1,12,ASSVSGRGNEQF
TRBV5-5,TRBJ1-6,12,ASSLTGLNSPLH
TRBV29-1,TRBJ2-5,9,SVTRSETQY
TRBV28,TRBJ1-1,11,ASSLVRKDVAF
TRBV4-1,TRBJ2-7,12,ASSRMPLDYEQY
TRBV7-2,TRBJ2-7,12,ASSLGGLDYEQY
TRBV3-1,TRBJ1-5,14,ASSQVSWQANQPQH
TRBV7-2,TRBJ1-1,13,ASSSGGTAVAEAF
TRBV6-2/TRBV6-3,TRBJ2-1,10,ASSYTGNEQF
TRBV2,TRBJ1-1,13,ASKKSFGSGLEAF
TRBV27,TRBJ2-2,10,ASSSQAGELF
TRBV18,TRBJ2-3,11,ASSIRFGDTPY
TRBV27,TRBJ1-4,12,ASSFRGRYEKLF
TRBV20-1,TRBJ1-2,13,SARPQAQGSYGYT
TRBV7-2,TRBJ2-3,13,ASRRTGGNTDTQY
TRBV30,TRBJ2-1,13,AWSVPGQENDEQF
TRBV4-1,TRBJ2-7,14,ASSPDSVAGVLEQY
TRBV7-9,TRBJ2-1,13,ASSPLSGRVNEQF
TRBV10-2,TRBJ1-2,13,ASSERYTGDGGYT
TRBV15,TRBJ1-4,11,AASRDRNEKLF
TRBV19,TRBJ2-4,12,ASRQQGAENIQY
TRBV18,TRBJ1-4,10,ASSPRGEKLF
TRBV29-1,TRBJ1-2,14,SVEGAGGGRSSGYT
TRBV5-1,TRBJ2-2,13,ASHDRGRDTGELF
TRBV28,TRBJ1-2,9,ASSQGYGYT